Following are 24 T cell receptor beta chains from one sample sequenced in a study of blood T cell repertoires in COVID-19. Libraries were prepared by immunoSEQ multiplex PCR; TCRdb keeps only in-frame clonotypes and omits some of them. The top ten clones hold 5% to 8.5% of a sample with 150,000 or so clones, more than 75% of them seen once. The sequenced sample consisted of PBMCs or T cells enriched from blood (not recorded which). These TCRs come from a woman aged 45-60 years who had recovered from COVID-19.

The gene calls are TRBV19 and TRBJ2-7; D gene uncertain. The germline V gene has CDR1 LNHDA and CDR2 SQIVND (reference sequence). Trimming took off 0 bases at V and 0 bases at J, with 6 bases between the two ends. This CDR3 region has 14 residues. This CDR3 reads CASSIEPVSYEQYF. The CDR3 nucleotides are TGTGCCAGTAGTATAGAGCCAGTCTCCTACGAGCAGTACTTC. The entire variable domain, with the rest obtained from reference TRBV19 and TRBJ2-7, is as follows: DGGITQSPKYLFRKEGQNVTLSCEQNLNHDAMYWYRQDPGQGLRLIYYSQIVNDFQKGDIAEGYSVSREKKESFPLTVTSAQKNPTAFYLCASSIEPVSYEQYFGPGTRLTVT.

The chain recombines TRBV9 with TRBJ1-2, with 8 bases that match TRBD1. The CDR3 runs 14 residues. Germline-derived CDR1 and CDR2 are SGDLS and YYNGEE. Trimming at V came to 0 bases and at J to 8 bases, leaving 6 bases not matched to a gene. The CDR3 spells CASSVGRGPSGYTF. The CDR3 bases are TGTGCCAGCAGCGTAGGCAGGGGGCCATCGGGCTACACCTTC.

This chain connects TRBV11-2 to TRBJ2-7; 8 positions agree with TRBD2. Unmatched junction bases numbered 10, after V lost 1 base and J lost 5 bases. Germline V gene data show CDR1 as SGHAT and CDR2 as FQNNGV. The CDR3 is 16 amino acids. CDR3 nucleotide sequence: TGTGCCAGCAGCTTAGGAACGGGGGGGGCGAAGAACGAGCAGTACTTC. Its translation is CASSLGTGGAKNEQYF.

The chain has TRBV5-5 and TRBJ2-1; the match to TRBD2 covers 7 bases. After removal of 2 bases from V and 3 bases from J, the junction contained 5 bases not matched to a gene. This CDR3 spans 15 amino acids. Germline assignment: CDR1 SGHKS and CDR2 YYEKEE (reference sequence). CDR3 protein: CASSLAGRNYNEQFF. Here the CDR3 DNA reads TGTGCCAGCAGCTTAGCGGGGCGCAACTACAATGAGCAGTTCTTC.

The chain is built from TRBV5-1 and TRBJ1-1; TRBD1 aligns across 8 bases. J was trimmed by 6 bases and V by 4 bases; bases with no gene match: 8. This CDR3 comprises 14 residues. Germline values: CDR1 SGHRS, CDR2 YFSETQ. The CDR3 nucleotides read TGCGCCAGCAGCCGCGGACAGGGCGGCGCTGAAGCTTTCTTT. It codes for CASSRGQGGAEAFF.

The V and J genes are TRBV7-6 and TRBJ2-7; D perhaps matches TRBD2 (6 bases). The CDR3 has 16 residues. The germline V and J ends were trimmed by 1 base and 3 bases, with 16 bases remaining between them. In germline, CDR1 is SGHVS, CDR2 FNYEAQ. The CDR3 DNA reads TGTGCCAGCAGCTTAGGTTCTAGCGCCTTGGGCTACGAGCAGTACTTC. It translates to CASSLGSSALGYEQYF.

The rearrangement links TRBV7-2 to TRBJ1-2, with a weak D call TRBD1 (5 bases). Between the trimmed V and J ends, which lost 7 bases and 6 bases, there was a span of 18 bases. The CDR3 loop spans 14 amino acids. Germline CDR1 reads SGHTA; CDR2 reads FQGNSA. The CDR3 region has the DNA TGTGCCAGCATCAGGTTGGAGGGGTATAATGGCTACACCTTC. Its protein is CASIRLEGYNGYTF.

The chain couples TRBV13 to TRBJ1-2, with TRBD1 identical over 10 bases. J was trimmed by 4 bases and V by 5 bases; bases with no gene match: 10. The CDR3 is 16 residues long. Germline V gene sequence: CDR1 PRHDT, CDR2 FYEKMQ (reference sequence). Written as DNA, the CDR3 is TGTGCCAGCAGCACCTTCCGGGACAGGGGCCCCTATGGCTACACCTTC. Its translation: CASSTFRDRGPYGYTF.

V and J are TRBV29-1 and TRBJ1-4; D call uncertain. CDR1 SQVTM and CDR2 ANQGSEA come from the germline V gene. This CDR3 contains 13 residues. V lost 2 bases to trimming and J lost 8 bases, with 12 bases between them. As DNA, the CDR3 is TGCAGCGTTGAACTCGGAGGTAACGAAAAACTGTTTTTT. This sequence encodes CSVELGGNEKLFF.

The V call is TRBV5-5, the J call TRBJ2-3, with D unclear. This CDR3 spans 12 amino acids. Germline CDR1 and CDR2: SGHKS and YYEKEE (reference sequence). Trimming cost V 4 bases and J 5 bases, with 8 bases left between them. The DNA for the CDR3 is TGTGCCAGCAGCATCTTAGAAGATACGCAGTATTTT. Its protein is CASSILEDTQYF.

The chain combines TRBV2 with TRBJ1-2; TRBD1 aligns across 9 bases. The V gene end was trimmed by 5 bases and the J gene end by 7 bases; junction bases not matched to a gene: 2. Per germline, CDR1 SNHLY and CDR2 FYNNEI. The CDR3 contains 12 residues. The CDR3 DNA reads TGTGCCAGCAGTACGACAGGGGGTGGCTACACCTTC. It encodes CASSTTGGGYTF.

The chain couples TRBV11-2 to TRBJ2-7; TRBD1 is a possible D gene (5 bases). CDR3 length: 12 residues. Germline CDR1 is SGHAT and CDR2 is FQNNGV. Between the trimmed V and J ends, which lost 3 bases and 6 bases, there was a span of 9 bases. This CDR3 is CASSFWGAEQYF. The CDR3 DNA reads as TGTGCCAGCAGCTTTTGGGGCGCCGAGCAGTACTTC.

The V call is TRBV24-1, the J call TRBJ1-1; 7 bases line up with TRBD1. Germline assignment: CDR1 KGHDR and CDR2 SFDVKD. The CDR3 runs to 14 residues. Germline trimming cut 3 bases from V and 6 bases from J; bases unmatched to any gene: 6. The CDR3 DNA reads TGTGCCACCAGTGATCCGAACAGGGGAGCTGAAGCTTTCTTT. Translated, it gives CATSDPNRGAEAFF.

V usage is TRBV9 and J usage is TRBJ1-5; 9 nucleotides agree with TRBD1. In germline, CDR1 is SGDLS, CDR2 YYNGEE. The V segment lost 4 bases and the J segment 8 bases; nucleotides outside the gene matches: 7. This CDR3 comprises 14 residues. This chain's CDR3 is CASSPGQGKEPQHF. The DNA for the CDR3 is TGTGCCAGCAGCCCGGGACAGGGTAAGGAGCCCCAGCATTTT. The whole variable domain, filled in from reference TRBV9 and TRBJ1-5, reads DSGVTQTPKHLITATGQRVTLRCSPRSGDLSVYWYQQSLDQGLQFLIQYYNGEERAKGNILERFSAQQFPDLHSELNLSSLELGDSALYFCASSPGQGKEPQHFGDGTRLSIL.

This chain connects TRBV3-1 (or the pseudogene TRBV3-2) to TRBJ2-2; D is uncertain. V dropped 1 base and J dropped 5 bases, with 8 bases sitting between them. CDR1 is LGHDT, CDR2 YNNKEL, per germline (reference sequence). The CDR3 spans 14 residues. CDR3 sequence: CASSQGVATGELFF. The DNA of the CDR3 is TGTGCCAGCAGCCAAGGGGTAGCTACCGGGGAGCTGTTTTTT.

The chain couples TRBV5-1 to TRBJ2-5, with TRBD2 matching 8 bases. Germline V gene data show CDR1 as SGHRS and CDR2 as YFSETQ. CDR3 size: 15 residues. The V gene end was trimmed by 7 bases and the J gene end by 5 bases; junction bases not matched to a gene: 13. CDR3 protein: CASYSPGGGMETQYF. CDR3 sequence (DNA): TGCGCCAGCTACTCCCCGGGGGGGGGAATGGAGACCCAGTACTTC. The full variable domain, its missing parts supplied by reference TRBV5-1 and TRBJ2-5, is KAGVTQTPRYLIKTRGQQVTLSCSPISGHRSVSWYQQTPGQGLQFLFEYFSETQRNKGNFPGRFSGRQFSNSRSEMNVSTLELGDSALYLCASYSPGGGMETQYFGPGTRLLVL.

The rearrangement joins TRBV24-1 to TRBJ2-3; 8 positions agree with TRBD2. Germline V gene sequence: CDR1 KGHDR, CDR2 SFDVKD. This CDR3 is 16 amino acids long. Trimming took 1 base from V and 3 from J; bases not matched to a gene: 5. CDR3 in DNA: TGTGCCACCAGTGATTTAGTAGCGGGGCAAACAGATACGCAGTATTTT. It translates to CATSDLVAGQTDTQYF.

This rearrangement joins TRBV5-1 to TRBJ2-3; D is possibly TRBD2 (5 bases). Germline V gene sequence: CDR1 SGHRS, CDR2 YFSETQ. CDR3 size: 16 residues. Trimming removed 1 base from V and 1 base from J, with 13 bases in between. The CDR3 DNA follows: TGCGCCAGCAGCTTGAGCCTTGGAGGCGGCACAGATACGCAGTATTTT. This gives the protein CASSLSLGGGTDTQYF.

This clone was found once. The chain couples TRBV6-6 to TRBJ2-7; 11 nucleotides match TRBD1. The V gene end was trimmed by 4 bases and the J gene end by 5 bases; junction bases not matched to a gene: 1. The CDR3 has 13 residues. The germline CDR1 and CDR2 sequences are MNHNY and SVGAGI (reference sequence). CDR3 DNA: TGTGCCAGCAGTTCGGGACAGGGGGACGAGCAGTACTTC. The encoded protein is CASSSGQGDEQYF.

CDR3 protein: CASSLDVLAGRTYEQYF. CDR3 nucleotide sequence: TGTGCCAGCAGCTTAGATGTCCTAGCGGGGAGAACCTACGAGCAGTACTTC. The rearrangement links TRBV11-2 to TRBJ2-7; 9 nucleotides agree with TRBD2. This CDR3 comprises 17 residues. The V segment lost 0 bases and the J segment 2 bases; nucleotides outside the gene matches: 8. CDR1 is SGHAT, CDR2 FQNNGV, per germline.

The table lists this clone with a count of one. The rearrangement joins TRBV7-6 to TRBJ1-4; no definite D call. Germline CDR1 is SGHVS and CDR2 is FNYEAQ. The V end lost 6 bases, the J end lost 5 bases, and 13 bases lay between the germline ends. This CDR3 is 14 amino acids long. CDR3 loop: CASSSRPGNEKLFF. In nucleotides, the CDR3 is TGTGCCAGCAGTTCACGACCCGGGAATGAAAAACTGTTTTTT. Full variable domain (missing parts from reference TRBV7-6 and TRBJ1-4): GAGVSQSPRYKVTKRGQDVALRCDPISGHVSLYWYRQALGQGPEFLTYFNYEAQQDKSGLPNDRFSAERPEGSISTLTIQRTEQRDSAMYRCASSSRPGNEKLFFGSGTQLSVL.

V usage is TRBV18 and J usage is TRBJ2-3; 8 bases fit TRBD1. V dropped 6 bases and J dropped 2; count of bases not matched to a gene: 4. Germline V gene sequence: CDR1 KGHSH, CDR2 LQKENI. CDR3 length: 14 residues. The CDR3 protein is CASSPRGLTDTQYF. In DNA, the CDR3 is TGTGCCAGCTCCCCCAGGGGGCTCACAGATACGCAGTATTTT.

This chain connects TRBV27 to TRBJ1-2, with a tentative D call TRBD1 (6 bases). There are 14 residues in the CDR3. V dropped 5 bases and J dropped 2 bases, with 12 bases sitting between them. Germline CDR1 reads MNHEY; CDR2 reads SMNVEV (reference sequence). CDR3 DNA: TGTGCCAGCAGTCCATCAGGGGAGAACTATGGCTACACCTTC. This translates into CASSPSGENYGYTF.

This chain links TRBV18 with TRBJ2-7; D gene uncertain. V lost 2 bases to trimming and J lost 3 bases, with 5 bases between them. Germline CDR1 reads KGHSH; CDR2 reads LQKENI. This CDR3 comprises 12 residues. The CDR3 DNA reads TGTGCCAGCTCACCAGGCCGCTACGAGCAGTACTTC. Protein product: CASSPGRYEQYF.